Following are 18 T cell receptor beta chains from one sample sequenced in a study of OX40 agonist ivuxolimab in advanced cancers. Sequenced by immunoSEQ multiplex PCR; TCRdb stores in-frame clones only, minus some. The sample contains around 94,000 clones, around 91% of which appear only once. The source was CD4+ or CD8+ T cells sorted from blood, collected in a trial of the OX40 agonist ivuxolimab. These receptors all come from an adult with an advanced solid tumor such as melanoma, head and neck, liver or kidney cancer.

This clone was counted a few times. The rearrangement uses TRBV28 and TRBJ2-2; 10 nucleotides agree with TRBD1. Germline V gene data show CDR1 as MDHEN and CDR2 as SYDVKM. This CDR3 spans 15 amino acids. V trimming: 6 bases; J trimming: 6 bases; junction bases outside the gene matches: 7. The CDR3 DNA sequence: TGTGCCAGCAGGGTCCCGGGACAGGGGTCCGGGGAGCTGTTTTTT. Protein: CASRVPGQGSGELFF. The complete variable domain, with remaining parts taken from reference TRBV28 and TRBJ2-2, reads DVKVTQSSRYLVKRTGEKVFLECVQDMDHENMFWYRQDPGLGLRLIYFSYDVKMKEKGDIPEGYSVSREKKERFSLILESASTNQTSMYLCASRVPGQGSGELFFGEGSRLTVL.

This clone was counted between two and nine times. The chain employs TRBV10-3 and TRBJ2-1; 7 bases align to TRBD1. Germline CDR1 reads ENHRY; CDR2 reads SYGVKD. This CDR3 region has 13 residues. With 8 bases clipped from V and 7 bases from J, the junction kept 8 bases outside the gene matches. CDR3 nucleotide sequence: TGTGCCATCTCCCAGGGGGATAGGAATGAGCAGTTCTTC. It translates to CAISQGDRNEQFF.

The chain couples TRBV2 to TRBJ1-2; weak D call: TRBD1 (5 bases). The CDR3 has 14 amino acids. CDR1 is SNHLY and CDR2 is FYNNEI in the germline V gene. V was cut by 4 bases and J by 0 bases, with 9 bases left in between. This CDR3 is CASSVSRANYGYTF. The CDR3 DNA reads TGTGCCAGCAGTGTGTCCAGGGCTAACTATGGCTACACCTTC.

The table lists this clone with a count of one. One junction end does not reproduce the germline sequence, and a read error may be involved. The chain joins TRBV4-2 to TRBJ2-5; D perhaps matches TRBD1 (5 bases). The CDR3 is 14 amino acids. The germline V gene encodes CDR1 LGHNA and CDR2 YNFKEQ. The CDR3 here is CASRQDQGRETQYF. The CDR3 DNA reads TGTGCCAGCAGACAAGACCAGGGTCGAGAGACCCAGTACTTC.

The CDR3 sequence: CASSLVADLAKNIQYF. The CDR3 nucleotides read TGTGCCAGCAGCTTGGTAGCGGACCTAGCCAAAAACATTCAGTACTTC. This chain connects TRBV7-8 to TRBJ2-4, with D perhaps TRBD2 (6 bases). V was shortened by 3 bases and J by 0 bases, with 12 bases between the two germline ends. Germline values: CDR1 SGHVS, CDR2 FQNEAQ. This CDR3 is 16 amino acids long.

V is TRBV30 and J is TRBJ1-4; no definite D call. The CDR3 consists of 15 residues. Trimming took off 0 bases at V and 3 bases at J, with 11 bases between the two ends. The germline CDR1 and CDR2 sequences are GTSNPN and SVGIG (reference sequence). The CDR3 bases are TGTGCCTGGAGTGTACAAGGAAGGGCTAATGAAAAACTGTTTTTT. It yields the protein CAWSVQGRANEKLFF.

The chain has TRBV18 and TRBJ1-1; D is undetermined. Germline V gene data show CDR1 as KGHSH and CDR2 as LQKENI. Trimming took 3 bases from V and 1 from J, leaving 9 bases between them. The CDR3 has 14 amino acids. CDR3 bases: TGTGCCAGCTCACCCCTTGGGAGGAACACTGAAGCTTTCTTT. Translated, it gives CASSPLGRNTEAFF.

The gene calls are TRBV12-5 and TRBJ2-5, with D perhaps matching TRBD2 (5 bases). Trimming shortened V by 2 bases and J by 9 bases, and 16 bases separated the two germline ends. Germline V CDR1 and CDR2: LGHNT, FRNRAP. The CDR3 covers 14 residues. In nucleotides, the CDR3 is TGTGCTAGTGGTTTGATCTCGGTACCCGGGGCCCAGTACTTC. Its translation is CASGLISVPGAQYF.

The gene calls are TRBV4-1 and TRBJ2-6; D not certain. Germline values: CDR1 MGHRA, CDR2 YSYEKL. The length of the CDR3 is 16 residues. Trimming pared 0 bases from V and 0 bases from J, leaving 6 bases between. The CDR3 spells CASSQDQLSGANVLTF. The DNA of the CDR3 is TGCGCCAGCAGCCAAGATCAGCTCTCTGGGGCCAACGTCCTGACTTTC.

V and J are TRBV28 and TRBJ1-4, with D possibly TRBD1 on 6 matching bases. V lost 6 bases and J lost 6, with 14 bases in between. This CDR3 is built from 14 residues. Germline CDR1 MDHEN, CDR2 SYDVKM. The chain's CDR3 is CASSPPGEHEKLFF. CDR3 coding DNA: TGTGCCAGCAGCCCGCCAGGGGAACATGAAAAACTGTTTTTT.

The chain joins TRBV5-1 to TRBJ1-4, with D possibly being TRBD1 (6 bases). With 4 bases removed from V and 8 bases from J, the gap between germline ends came to 18 bases. The CDR3 is 15 residues long. Per germline, CDR1 SGHRS and CDR2 YFSETQ. CDR3 protein: CASSLLDRPGEKLFF. CDR3 bases: TGCGCCAGCAGCCTCCTAGACAGGCCAGGCGAAAAACTGTTTTTT.

The chain joins TRBV7-2 to TRBJ1-1; D gene unclear. This CDR3 comprises 13 residues. Germline CDR1 is SGHTA and CDR2 is FQGNSA. V was pared by 5 bases and J by 1 base, with 8 bases between. The CDR3 spells CASSAHGNTEAFF. Written as DNA, the CDR3 is TGTGCCAGCAGCGCACACGGGAACACTGAAGCTTTCTTT. The full variable domain, completed using reference TRBV7-2 and TRBJ1-1, is GAGVSQSPSNKVTEKGKDVELRCDPISGHTALYWYRQSLGQGLEFLIYFQGNSAPDKSGLPSDRFSAERTGGSVSTLTIQRTQQEDSAVYLCASSAHGNTEAFFGQGTRLTVV.

The chain has TRBV19 and TRBJ1-3, with a weak D call TRBD1 (6 bases). The V end was cut by 4 bases, the J end by 0 bases, with 10 bases between. The CDR3 contains 15 residues. The germline V gene has CDR1 LNHDA and CDR2 SQIVND (reference sequence). The DNA of the CDR3 is TGTGCCAGTAGTACGGACAGTCACTCTGGAAACACCATATATTTT. Its protein is CASSTDSHSGNTIYF.

V usage is TRBV7-3 and J usage is TRBJ2-3; 7 bases map to TRBD2. The V gene's germline CDR1 is SGHTA and CDR2 FQGTGA. The junction had 5 bases not matched to a gene; V was cut back by 6 bases and J by 2 bases. The CDR3 spans 14 residues. The chain's CDR3 is CASSIAGTTDTQYF. The CDR3 DNA sequence: TGTGCCAGCAGTATAGCGGGTACCACAGATACGCAGTATTTT.

The V call is TRBV9, the J call TRBJ1-4; 11 positions match TRBD1. Germline CDR1 is SGDLS and CDR2 is YYNGEE. V shed 3 bases and J 7 bases; nucleotides not matched to a gene: 5. The CDR3 extends over 15 amino acids. The CDR3 bases are TGTGCCAGCAGCGCGCGGACAGGGGGCCTTGAAAAACTGTTTTTT. This encodes CASSARTGGLEKLFF.

This clone was seen only once. This sequence joins TRBV6-1 and TRBJ2-7; a weak D match, TRBD1 (5 bases). With 8 bases removed from V and 2 bases from J, the gap between germline ends came to 16 bases. The CDR3 extends over 14 amino acids. Germline CDR1 reads MNHNS; CDR2 reads SASEGT. In DNA form, the CDR3 reads TGTGCCAGCCTAGTAGGGGCATCCACCTACGAGCAGTACTTC. Its protein product is CASLVGASTYEQYF.

This chain joins TRBV30 and TRBJ1-2, with TRBD1 as a possible D gene (6 bases). From germline, CDR1 is GTSNPN and CDR2 SVGIG (reference sequence). V lost 0 bases and J lost 4, with 6 bases in between. The CDR3 runs 12 residues. In DNA, the CDR3 is TGTGCCTGGAGTGTAGGGGGCTATGGCTACACCTTC. Residues: CAWSVGGYGYTF.

The rearrangement links TRBV7-2 to TRBJ2-2; 7 positions match TRBD1. Germline lookup yields CDR1 SGHTA and CDR2 FQGNSA. The CDR3 contains 15 residues. The J segment lost 0 bases and the V segment lost 4 bases, leaving 2 bases of the junction unmatched. The CDR3 loop reads CASSSTGANTGELFF. In nucleotides, the CDR3 is TGTGCCAGCAGCTCTACAGGGGCGAACACCGGGGAGCTGTTTTTT.